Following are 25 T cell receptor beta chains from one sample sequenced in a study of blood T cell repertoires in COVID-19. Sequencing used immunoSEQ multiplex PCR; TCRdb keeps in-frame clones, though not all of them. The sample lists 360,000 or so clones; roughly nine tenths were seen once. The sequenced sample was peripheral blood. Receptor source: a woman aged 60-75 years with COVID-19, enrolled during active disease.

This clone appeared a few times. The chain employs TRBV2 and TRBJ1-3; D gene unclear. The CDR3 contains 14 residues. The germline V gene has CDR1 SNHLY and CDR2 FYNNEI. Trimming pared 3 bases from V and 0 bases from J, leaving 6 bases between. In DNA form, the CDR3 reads TGTGCCAGCAGTGATTCAGTCTCTGGAAACACCATATATTTT. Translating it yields CASSDSVSGNTIYF.

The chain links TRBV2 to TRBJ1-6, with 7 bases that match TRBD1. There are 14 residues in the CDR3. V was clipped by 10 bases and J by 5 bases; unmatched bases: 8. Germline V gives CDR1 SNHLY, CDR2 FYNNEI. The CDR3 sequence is CATGLTGNNSPLHF. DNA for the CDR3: TGTGCCACCGGGTTGACAGGGAATAATTCACCCCTCCACTTT.

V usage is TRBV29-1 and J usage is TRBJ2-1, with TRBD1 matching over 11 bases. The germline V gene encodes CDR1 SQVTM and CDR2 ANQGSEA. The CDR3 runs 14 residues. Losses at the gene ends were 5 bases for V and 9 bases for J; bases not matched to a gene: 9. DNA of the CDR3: TGCAGCGTTCTTGGACAGGGGGCGGTCGGTGAGCAGTTCTTC. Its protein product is CSVLGQGAVGEQFF.

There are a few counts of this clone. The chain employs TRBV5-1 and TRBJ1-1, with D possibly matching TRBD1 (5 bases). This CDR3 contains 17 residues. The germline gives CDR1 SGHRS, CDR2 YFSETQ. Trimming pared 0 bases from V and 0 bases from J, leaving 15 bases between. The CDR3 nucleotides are TGCGCCAGCAGCTTGGGACGTCAGGGCCCGATGAACACTGAAGCTTTCTTT. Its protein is CASSLGRQGPMNTEAFF.

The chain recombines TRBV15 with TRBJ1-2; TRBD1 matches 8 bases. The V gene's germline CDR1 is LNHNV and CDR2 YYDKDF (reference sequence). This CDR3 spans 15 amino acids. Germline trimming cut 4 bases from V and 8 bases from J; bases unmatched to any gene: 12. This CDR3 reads CATSTRTGRVEGYTF. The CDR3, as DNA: TGTGCCACCAGCACTCGGACAGGGCGTGTGGAAGGCTACACCTTC.

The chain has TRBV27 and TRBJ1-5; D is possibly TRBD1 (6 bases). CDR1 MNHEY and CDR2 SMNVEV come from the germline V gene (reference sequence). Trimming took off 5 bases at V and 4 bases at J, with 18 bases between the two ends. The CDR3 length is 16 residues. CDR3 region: CASSPGHRTGNQPQHF. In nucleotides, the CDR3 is TGTGCCAGCAGTCCGGGACACCGCACTGGAAATCAGCCCCAGCATTTT.

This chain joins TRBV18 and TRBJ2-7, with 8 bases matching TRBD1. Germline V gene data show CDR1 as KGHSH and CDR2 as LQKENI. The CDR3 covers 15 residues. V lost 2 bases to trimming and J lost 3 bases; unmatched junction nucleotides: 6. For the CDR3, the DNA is TGTGCCAGCTCACCATGGCCGGGACAGGTCTACGAGCAGTACTTC. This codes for CASSPWPGQVYEQYF.

The CDR3 sequence: CASSLGVGSGNQETQYF. The CDR3 nucleotides are TGTGCCAGCAGCTTAGGAGTGGGTAGCGGTAACCAAGAGACCCAGTACTTC. This rearrangement joins TRBV11-3 to TRBJ2-5; perhaps TRBD2 as D (6 bases). The V end was cut by 1 base, the J end by 0 bases, with 15 bases between. From germline, CDR1 is SGHNT and CDR2 YENEEA. The CDR3 covers 17 residues.

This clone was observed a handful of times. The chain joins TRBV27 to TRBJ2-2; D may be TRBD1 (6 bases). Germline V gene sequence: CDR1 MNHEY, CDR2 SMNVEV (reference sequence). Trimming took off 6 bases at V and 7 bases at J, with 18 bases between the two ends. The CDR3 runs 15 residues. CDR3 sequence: CASRPKTGIGGELFF. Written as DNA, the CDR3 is TGTGCCAGCAGACCAAAAACAGGGATAGGCGGGGAGCTGTTTTTT.

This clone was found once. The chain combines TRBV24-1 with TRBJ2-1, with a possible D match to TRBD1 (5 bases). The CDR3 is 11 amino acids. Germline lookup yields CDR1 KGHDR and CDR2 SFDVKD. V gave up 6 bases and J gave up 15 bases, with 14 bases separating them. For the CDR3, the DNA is TGTGCCACCAGTCATGAGACAGTGATGTTCTTC. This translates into CATSHETVMFF.

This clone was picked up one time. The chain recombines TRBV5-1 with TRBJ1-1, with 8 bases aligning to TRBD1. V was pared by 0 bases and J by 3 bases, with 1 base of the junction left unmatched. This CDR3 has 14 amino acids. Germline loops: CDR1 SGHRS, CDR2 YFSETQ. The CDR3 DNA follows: TGCGCCAGCAGCTTGGGGACAGGGTACACTGAAGCTTTCTTT. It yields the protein CASSLGTGYTEAFF.

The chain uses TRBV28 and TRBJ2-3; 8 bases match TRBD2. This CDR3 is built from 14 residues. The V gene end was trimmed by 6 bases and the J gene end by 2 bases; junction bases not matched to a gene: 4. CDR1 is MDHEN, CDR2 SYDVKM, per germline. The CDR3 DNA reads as TGTGCCAGCAGACGGGGGGGCCCCACAGATACGCAGTATTTT. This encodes CASRRGGPTDTQYF.

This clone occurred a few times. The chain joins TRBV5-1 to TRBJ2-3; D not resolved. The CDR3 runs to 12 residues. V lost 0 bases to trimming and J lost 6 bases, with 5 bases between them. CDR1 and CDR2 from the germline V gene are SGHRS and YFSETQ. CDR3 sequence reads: CASSLDIDTQYF. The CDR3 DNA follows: TGCGCCAGCAGCTTGGATATCGATACGCAGTATTTT.

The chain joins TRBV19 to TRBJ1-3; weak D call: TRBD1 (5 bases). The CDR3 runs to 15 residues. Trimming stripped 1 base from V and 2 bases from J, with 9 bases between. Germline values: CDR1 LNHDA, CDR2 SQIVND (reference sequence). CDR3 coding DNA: TGTGCCAGTAGTATAGGCAGGGCACCTGGAAACACCATATATTTT. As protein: CASSIGRAPGNTIYF.

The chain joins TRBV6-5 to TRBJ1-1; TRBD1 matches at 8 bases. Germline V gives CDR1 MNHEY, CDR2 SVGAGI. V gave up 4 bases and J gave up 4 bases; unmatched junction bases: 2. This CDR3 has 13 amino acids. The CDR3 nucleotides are TGTGCCAGCAGTTCCAGGGGGCCCACTGAAGCTTTCTTT. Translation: CASSSRGPTEAFF.

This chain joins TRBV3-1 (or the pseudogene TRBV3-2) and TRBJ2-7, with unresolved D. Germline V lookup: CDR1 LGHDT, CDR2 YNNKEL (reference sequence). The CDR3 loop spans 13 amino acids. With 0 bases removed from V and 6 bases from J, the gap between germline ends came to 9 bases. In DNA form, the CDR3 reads TGTGCCAGCAGCCAAGATCTGGCAGTCGAGCAGTACTTC. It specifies CASSQDLAVEQYF.

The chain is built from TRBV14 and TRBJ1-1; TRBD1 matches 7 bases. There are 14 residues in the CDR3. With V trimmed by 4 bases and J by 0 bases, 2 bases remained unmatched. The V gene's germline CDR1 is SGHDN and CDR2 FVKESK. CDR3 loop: CASSPGQVNTEAFF. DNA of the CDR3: TGTGCCAGCAGCCCCGGACAGGTGAACACTGAAGCTTTCTTT.

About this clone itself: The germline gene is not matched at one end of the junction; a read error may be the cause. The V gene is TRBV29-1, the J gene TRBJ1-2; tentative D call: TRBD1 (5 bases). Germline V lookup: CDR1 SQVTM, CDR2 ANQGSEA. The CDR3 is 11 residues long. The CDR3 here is CRVDRGDGYTF. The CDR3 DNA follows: TGCAGGGTTGATAGGGGCGATGGCTACACCTTC.

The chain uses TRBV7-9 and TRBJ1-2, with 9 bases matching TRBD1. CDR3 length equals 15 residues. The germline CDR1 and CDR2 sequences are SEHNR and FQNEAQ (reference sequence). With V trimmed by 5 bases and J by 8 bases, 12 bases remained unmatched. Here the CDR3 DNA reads TGTGCCAGCAGCCCGGACCCGGACAGGGGAGGCGGCTACACCTTC. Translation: CASSPDPDRGGGYTF.

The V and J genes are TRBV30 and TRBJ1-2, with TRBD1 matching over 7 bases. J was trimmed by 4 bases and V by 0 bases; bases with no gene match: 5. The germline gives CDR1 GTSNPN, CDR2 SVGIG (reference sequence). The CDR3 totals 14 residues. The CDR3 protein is CAWSVRQGVYGYTF. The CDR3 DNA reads TGTGCCTGGAGTGTGAGGCAGGGGGTCTATGGCTACACCTTC.

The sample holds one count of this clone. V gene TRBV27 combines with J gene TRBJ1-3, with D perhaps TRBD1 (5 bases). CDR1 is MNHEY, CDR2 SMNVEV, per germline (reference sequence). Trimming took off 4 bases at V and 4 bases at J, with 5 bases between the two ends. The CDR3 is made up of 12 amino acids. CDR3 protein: CASSSGGNTIYF. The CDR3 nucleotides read TGTGCCAGCAGTTCAGGGGGAAACACCATATATTTT.

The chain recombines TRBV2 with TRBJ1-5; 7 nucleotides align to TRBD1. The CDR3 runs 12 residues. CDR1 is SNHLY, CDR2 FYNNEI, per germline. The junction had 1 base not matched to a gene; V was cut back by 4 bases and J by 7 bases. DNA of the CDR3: TGTGCCAGCAGTGGACAGGGCCAGCCCCAGCATTTT. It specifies CASSGQGQPQHF. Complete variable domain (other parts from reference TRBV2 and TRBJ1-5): EPEVTQTPSHQVTQMGQEVILRCVPISNHLYFYWYRQILGQKVEFLVSFYNNEISEKSEIFDDQFSVERPDGSNFTLKIRSTKLEDSAMYFCASSGQGQPQHFGDGTRLSIL.

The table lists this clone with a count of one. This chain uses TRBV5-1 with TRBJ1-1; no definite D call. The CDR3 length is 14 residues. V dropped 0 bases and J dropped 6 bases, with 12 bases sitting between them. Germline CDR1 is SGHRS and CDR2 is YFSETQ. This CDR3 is CASSLDRGGSEAFF. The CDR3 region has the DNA TGCGCCAGCAGCTTGGATCGGGGAGGCTCTGAAGCTTTCTTT.

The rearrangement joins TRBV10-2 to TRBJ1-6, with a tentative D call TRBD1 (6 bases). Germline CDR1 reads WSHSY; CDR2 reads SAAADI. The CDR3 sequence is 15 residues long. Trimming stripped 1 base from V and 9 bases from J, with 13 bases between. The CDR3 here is CASSEYGTSLSPLHF. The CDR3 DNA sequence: TGCGCCAGCAGTGAGTACGGGACAAGCCTTTCACCCCTCCACTTT.

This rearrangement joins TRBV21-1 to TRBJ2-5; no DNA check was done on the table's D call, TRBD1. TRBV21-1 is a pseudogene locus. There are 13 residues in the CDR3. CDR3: CASSRQGQETQYF. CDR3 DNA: TGTGCCAGCAGCAGACAGGGTCAAGAGACCCAGTACTTC.